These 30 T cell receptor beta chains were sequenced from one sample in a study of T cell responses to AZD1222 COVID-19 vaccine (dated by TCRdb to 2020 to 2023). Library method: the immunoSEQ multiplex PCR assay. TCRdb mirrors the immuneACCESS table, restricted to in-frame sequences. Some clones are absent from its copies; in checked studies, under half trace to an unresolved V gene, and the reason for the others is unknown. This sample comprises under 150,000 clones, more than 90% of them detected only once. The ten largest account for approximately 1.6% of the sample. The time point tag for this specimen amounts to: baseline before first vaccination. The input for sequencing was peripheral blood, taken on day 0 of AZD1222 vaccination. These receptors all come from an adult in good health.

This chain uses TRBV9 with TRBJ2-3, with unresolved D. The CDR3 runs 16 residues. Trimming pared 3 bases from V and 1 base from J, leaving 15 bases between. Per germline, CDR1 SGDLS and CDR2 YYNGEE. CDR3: CASSESLFGGTDTQYF. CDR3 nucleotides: TGTGCCAGCAGCGAATCACTTTTTGGGGGCACAGATACGCAGTATTTT.

The CDR3 here is CASSDPRESYGYTF. Here the CDR3 DNA reads TGCGCCAGCAGTGATCCCAGGGAGAGCTATGGCTACACCTTC. V is TRBV10-1 and J is TRBJ1-2; TRBD1 might be the D (5 bases). The V end was cut by 3 bases, the J end by 4 bases, with 12 bases between. Germline loops: CDR1 WNHNN, CDR2 SYGVQD (reference sequence). The CDR3 has 14 residues.

CDR3 residues: CASSMNGDRLLYGYTF. The CDR3 bases are TGTGCCAGTAGTATGAATGGGGACAGGCTCCTATATGGCTACACCTTC. The rearrangement links TRBV19 to TRBJ1-2; 8 bases match TRBD1. The germline CDR1 and CDR2 sequences are LNHDA and SQIVND (reference sequence). Trimming removed 3 bases from V and 5 bases from J; junction bases left unmatched: 11. This CDR3 contains 16 residues.

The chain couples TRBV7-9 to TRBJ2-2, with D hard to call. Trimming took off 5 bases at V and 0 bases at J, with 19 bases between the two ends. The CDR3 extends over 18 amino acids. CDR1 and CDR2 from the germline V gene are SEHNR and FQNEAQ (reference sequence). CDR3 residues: CASSQIPPQPPNTGELFF. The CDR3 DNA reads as TGTGCCAGCAGCCAAATCCCCCCGCAGCCACCGAACACCGGGGAGCTGTTTTTT.

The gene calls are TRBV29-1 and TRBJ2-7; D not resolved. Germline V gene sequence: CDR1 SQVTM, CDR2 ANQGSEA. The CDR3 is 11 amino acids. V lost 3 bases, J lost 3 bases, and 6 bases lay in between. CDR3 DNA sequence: TGCAGCGTTGAGGAGAGCTACGAGCAGTACTTC. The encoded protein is CSVEESYEQYF.

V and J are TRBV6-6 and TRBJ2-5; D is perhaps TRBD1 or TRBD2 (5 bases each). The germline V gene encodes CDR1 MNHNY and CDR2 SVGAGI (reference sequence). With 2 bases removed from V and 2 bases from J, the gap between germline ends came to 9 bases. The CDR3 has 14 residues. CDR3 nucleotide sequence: TGTGCCAGCAGTTACCCGGGGCAGCAAGAGACCCAGTACTTC. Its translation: CASSYPGQQETQYF.

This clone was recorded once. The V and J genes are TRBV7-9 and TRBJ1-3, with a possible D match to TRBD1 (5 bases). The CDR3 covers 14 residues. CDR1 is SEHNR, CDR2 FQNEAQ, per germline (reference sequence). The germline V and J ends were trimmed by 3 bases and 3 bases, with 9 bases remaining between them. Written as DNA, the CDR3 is TGTGCCAGCAGCTTCCGGGACGTTGGAAACACCATATATTTT. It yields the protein CASSFRDVGNTIYF. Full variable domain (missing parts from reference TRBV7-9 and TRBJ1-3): DTGVSQNPRHKITKRGQNVTFRCDPISEHNRLYWYRQTLGQGPEFLTYFQNEAQLEKSRLLSDRFSAERPKGSFSTLEIQRTEQGDSAMYLCASSFRDVGNTIYFGEGSWLTVV.

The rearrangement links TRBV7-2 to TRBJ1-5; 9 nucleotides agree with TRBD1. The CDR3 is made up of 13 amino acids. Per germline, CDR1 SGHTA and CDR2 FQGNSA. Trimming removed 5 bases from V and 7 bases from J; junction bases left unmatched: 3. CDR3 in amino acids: CASSGTGRQPQHF. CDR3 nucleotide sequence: TGTGCCAGCAGCGGGACAGGGAGGCAGCCCCAGCATTTT.

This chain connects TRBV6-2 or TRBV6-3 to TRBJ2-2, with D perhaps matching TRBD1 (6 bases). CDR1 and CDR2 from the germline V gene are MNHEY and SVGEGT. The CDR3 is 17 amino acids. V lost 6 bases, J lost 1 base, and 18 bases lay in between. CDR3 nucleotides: TGTGCCAGCAGCCGGACAGTCCCCCGGGGGAACACCGGGGAGCTGTTTTTT. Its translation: CASSRTVPRGNTGELFF.

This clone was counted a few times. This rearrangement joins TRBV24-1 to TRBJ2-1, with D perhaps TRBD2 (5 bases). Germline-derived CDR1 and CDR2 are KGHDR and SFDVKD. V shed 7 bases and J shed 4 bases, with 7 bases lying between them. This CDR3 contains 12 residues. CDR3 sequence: CATRDYYNEQFF. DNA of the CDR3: TGTGCCACCAGAGACTATTACAATGAGCAGTTCTTC.

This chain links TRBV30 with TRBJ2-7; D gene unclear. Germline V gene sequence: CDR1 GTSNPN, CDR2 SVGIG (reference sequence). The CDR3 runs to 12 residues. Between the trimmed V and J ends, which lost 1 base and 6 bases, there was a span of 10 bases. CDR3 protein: CAWSDLLGEQYF. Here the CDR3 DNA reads TGTGCCTGGAGTGACCTGCTCGGCGAGCAGTACTTC.

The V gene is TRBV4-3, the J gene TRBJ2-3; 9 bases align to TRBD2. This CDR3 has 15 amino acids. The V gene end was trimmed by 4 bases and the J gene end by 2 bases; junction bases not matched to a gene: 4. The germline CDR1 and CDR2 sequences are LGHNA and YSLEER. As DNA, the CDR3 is TGCGCCAGCAGCCCCACTAGCGGGCACACAGATACGCAGTATTTT. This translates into CASSPTSGHTDTQYF.

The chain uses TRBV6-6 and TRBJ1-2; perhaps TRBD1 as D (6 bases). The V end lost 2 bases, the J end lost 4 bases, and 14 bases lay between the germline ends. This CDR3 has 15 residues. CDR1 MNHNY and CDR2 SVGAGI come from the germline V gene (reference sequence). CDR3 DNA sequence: TGTGCCAGCAGTTACCAGCCGCAAGGGGGCTATGGCTACACCTTC. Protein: CASSYQPQGGYGYTF.

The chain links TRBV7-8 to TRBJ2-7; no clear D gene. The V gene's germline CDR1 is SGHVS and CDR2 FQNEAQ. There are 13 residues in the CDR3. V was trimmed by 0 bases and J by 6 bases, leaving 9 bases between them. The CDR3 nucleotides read TGTGCCAGCAGCTTAGCTCCCTTTCCCGAGCAGTACTTC. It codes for CASSLAPFPEQYF.

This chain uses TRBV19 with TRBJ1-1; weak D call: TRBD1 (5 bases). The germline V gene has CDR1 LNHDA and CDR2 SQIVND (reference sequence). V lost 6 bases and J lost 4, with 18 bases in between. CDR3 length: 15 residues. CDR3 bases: TGTGCCAGTAGCCCGACAGTCCTTCCTTCCACTGAAGCTTTCTTT. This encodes CASSPTVLPSTEAFF.

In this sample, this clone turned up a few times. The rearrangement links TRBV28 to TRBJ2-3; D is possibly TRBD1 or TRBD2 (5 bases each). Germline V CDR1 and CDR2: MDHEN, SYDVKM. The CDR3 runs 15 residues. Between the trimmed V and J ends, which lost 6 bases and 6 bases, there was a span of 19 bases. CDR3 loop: CASSTFRAEVDTQYF. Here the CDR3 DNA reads TGTGCCAGCAGCACCTTCAGGGCGGAGGTGGATACGCAGTATTTT.

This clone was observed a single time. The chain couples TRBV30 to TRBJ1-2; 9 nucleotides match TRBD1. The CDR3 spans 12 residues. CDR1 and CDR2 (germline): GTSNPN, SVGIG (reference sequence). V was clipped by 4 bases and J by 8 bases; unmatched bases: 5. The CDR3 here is CAWNTGGGGYTF. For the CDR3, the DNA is TGTGCCTGGAACACAGGGGGCGGGGGCTACACCTTC.

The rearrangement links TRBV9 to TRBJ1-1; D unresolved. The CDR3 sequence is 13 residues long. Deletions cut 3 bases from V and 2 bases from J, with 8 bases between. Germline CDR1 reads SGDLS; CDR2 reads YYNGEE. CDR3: CASSAHRNTEAFF. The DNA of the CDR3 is TGTGCCAGCAGCGCCCATCGTAACACTGAAGCTTTCTTT.

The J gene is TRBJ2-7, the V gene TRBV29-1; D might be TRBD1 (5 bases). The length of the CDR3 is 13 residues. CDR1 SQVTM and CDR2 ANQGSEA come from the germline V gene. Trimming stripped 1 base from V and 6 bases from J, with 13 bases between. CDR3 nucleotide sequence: TGCAGCGTTGAAGGTGAGGCAGGGCCCGAGCAGTACTTC. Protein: CSVEGEAGPEQYF.

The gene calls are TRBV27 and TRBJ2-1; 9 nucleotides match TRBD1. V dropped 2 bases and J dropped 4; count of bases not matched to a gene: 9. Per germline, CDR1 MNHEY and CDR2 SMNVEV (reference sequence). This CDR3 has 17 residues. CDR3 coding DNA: TGTGCCAGCAGTTTAGCTTCGACAGGGGGAATGTACAATGAGCAGTTCTTC. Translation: CASSLASTGGMYNEQFF.

CDR3 sequence: CASSYDGSSGNTIYF. The CDR3 region has the DNA TGTGCCAGCAGTTACGACGGCAGCTCTGGAAACACCATATATTTT. This chain uses TRBV6-5 with TRBJ1-3, with D unresolved. The CDR3 consists of 15 residues. V was clipped by 2 bases and J by 0 bases, with 8 bases between them. Germline V gene sequence: CDR1 MNHEY, CDR2 SVGAGI.

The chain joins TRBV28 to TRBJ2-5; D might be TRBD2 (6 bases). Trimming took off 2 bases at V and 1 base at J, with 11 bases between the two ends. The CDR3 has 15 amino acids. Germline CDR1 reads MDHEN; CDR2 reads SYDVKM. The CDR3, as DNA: TGTGCCAGCAGTTTAGGACTGGGGGGCCAAGAGACCCAGTACTTC. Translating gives CASSLGLGGQETQYF.

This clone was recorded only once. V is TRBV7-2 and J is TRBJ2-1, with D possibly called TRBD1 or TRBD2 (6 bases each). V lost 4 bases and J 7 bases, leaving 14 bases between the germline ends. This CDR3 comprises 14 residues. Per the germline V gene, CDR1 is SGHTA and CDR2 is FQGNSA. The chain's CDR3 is CASSSRLGGNEQFF. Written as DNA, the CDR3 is TGTGCCAGCAGCTCCCGACTAGGGGGGAATGAGCAGTTCTTC.

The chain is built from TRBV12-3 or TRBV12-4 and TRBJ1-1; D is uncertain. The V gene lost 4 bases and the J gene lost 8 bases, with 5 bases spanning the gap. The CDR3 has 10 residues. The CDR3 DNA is TGTGCCAGCAGTTCCTCGGAAGCTTTCTTT. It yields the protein CASSSSEAFF.

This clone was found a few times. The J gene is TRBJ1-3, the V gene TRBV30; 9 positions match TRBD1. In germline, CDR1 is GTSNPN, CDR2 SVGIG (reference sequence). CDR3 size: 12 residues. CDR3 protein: CASDRGRNTIYF. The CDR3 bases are TGTGCTTCGGACAGGGGAAGAAACACCATATATTTT. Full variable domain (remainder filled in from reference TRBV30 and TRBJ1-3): SQTIHQWPATLVQPVGSPLSLECTVEGTSNPNLYWYRQAAGRGLQLLFYSVGIGQISSEVPQNLSASRPQDRQFILSSKKLLLSDSGFYLCASDRGRNTIYFGEGSWLTVV.

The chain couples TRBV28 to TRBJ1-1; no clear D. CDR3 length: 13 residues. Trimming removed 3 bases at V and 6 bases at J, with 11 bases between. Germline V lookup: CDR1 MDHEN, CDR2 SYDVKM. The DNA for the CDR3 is TGTGCCAGCAGTTTTATAGAGAAGGCTGAAGCTTTCTTT. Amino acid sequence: CASSFIEKAEAFF.

This CDR3 reads CASKEGAGLTYEQYF. The CDR3 DNA reads as TGTGCCAGTAAAGAAGGAGCGGGTCTAACCTACGAGCAGTACTTC. The rearrangement joins TRBV19 to TRBJ2-7, with D maybe TRBD2 (6 bases). Trimming stripped 7 bases from V and 2 bases from J, with 18 bases between. Germline CDR1 LNHDA, CDR2 SQIVND (reference sequence). The CDR3 loop spans 15 amino acids.

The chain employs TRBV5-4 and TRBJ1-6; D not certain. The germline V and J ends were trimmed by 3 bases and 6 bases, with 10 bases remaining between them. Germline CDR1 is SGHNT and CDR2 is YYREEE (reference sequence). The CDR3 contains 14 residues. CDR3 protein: CASSSDFLNSPLHF. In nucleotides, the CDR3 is TGTGCCAGCAGCTCGGACTTCCTTAATTCACCCCTCCACTTT.

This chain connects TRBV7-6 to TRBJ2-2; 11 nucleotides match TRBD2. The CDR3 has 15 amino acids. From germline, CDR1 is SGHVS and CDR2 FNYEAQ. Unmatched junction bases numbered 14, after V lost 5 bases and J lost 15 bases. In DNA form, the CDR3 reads TGTGCCAGCAGCCCCTTAGCGGGGGGGAACACCGACTTGTTTTTT. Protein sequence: CASSPLAGGNTDLFF.

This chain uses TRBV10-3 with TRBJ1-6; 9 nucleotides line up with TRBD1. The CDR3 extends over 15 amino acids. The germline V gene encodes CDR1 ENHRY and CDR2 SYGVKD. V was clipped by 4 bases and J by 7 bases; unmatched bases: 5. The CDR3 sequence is CAISVKGTGNSPLHF. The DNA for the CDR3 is TGTGCCATCAGTGTTAAAGGGACAGGGAATTCACCCCTCCACTTT.